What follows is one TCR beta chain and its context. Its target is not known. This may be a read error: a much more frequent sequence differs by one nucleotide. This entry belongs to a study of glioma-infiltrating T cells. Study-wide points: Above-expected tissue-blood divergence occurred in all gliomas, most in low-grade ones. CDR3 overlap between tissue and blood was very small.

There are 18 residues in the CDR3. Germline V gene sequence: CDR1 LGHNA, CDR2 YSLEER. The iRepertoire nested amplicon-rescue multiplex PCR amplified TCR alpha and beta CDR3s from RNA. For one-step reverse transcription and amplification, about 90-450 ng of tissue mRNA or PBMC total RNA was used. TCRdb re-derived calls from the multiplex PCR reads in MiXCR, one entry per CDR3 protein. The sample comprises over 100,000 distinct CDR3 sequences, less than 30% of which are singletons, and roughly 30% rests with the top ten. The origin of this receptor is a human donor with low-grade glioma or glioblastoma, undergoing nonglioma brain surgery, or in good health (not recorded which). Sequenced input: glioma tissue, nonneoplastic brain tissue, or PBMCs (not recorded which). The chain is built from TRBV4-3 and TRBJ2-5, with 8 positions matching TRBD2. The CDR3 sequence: CASGQDPPVAGQQETQYF. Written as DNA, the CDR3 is TGCGCCAGCGGCCAAGACCCGCCGGTAGCGGGACAACAAGAGACCCAGTACTTC.